The TCR beta chain described here comes from a study of blood T cell repertoires in COVID-19. Study at large: From T cells, B-cell-depleted T cells, or PBMCs came the material, which was cDNA or gDNA.

In the source study's methods: Researchers report that nucleated cell counts were estimated from reference gene primer amplification. Sequencing used immunoSEQ multiplex PCR; TCRdb keeps in-frame clones, though not all of them. From that table come the V and J calls and clone size; the DNA was used to work out D and trimming. The sample comprises roughly 43,000 clones, about nine tenths of which are singletons, and approximately 15% rests with the top ten. Sequenced material: peripheral blood. This receptor was obtained from a human donor in a cohort sampled during active COVID-19.

This chain's CDR3 is CASSSRGINQPQHF. In DNA, the CDR3 is TGTGCCAGCAGTTCTCGGGGGATTAATCAGCCCCAGCATTTT. V usage is TRBV28 and J usage is TRBJ1-5; possibly TRBD1 for D (5 bases). The germline gives CDR1 MDHEN, CDR2 SYDVKM. The CDR3 spans 14 residues. Trimming removed 4 bases at V and 4 bases at J, with 11 bases between.